One and the same sample provided the 4 T cell receptor beta chains below, sequenced in a study of identifying expanded T cells in peripheral blood. Clones were read by immunoSEQ multiplex PCR, and TCRdb kept only the in-frame ones, dropping some. The sample records approximately 120,000 clones, 84% being singletons. Sequencing was performed on blood. The receptors were sampled from a person aged 18 to 70 in good health.

This clone was observed once. This sample also contains other DNA sequences that code for the same CDR3. The chain has TRBV18 and TRBJ2-7; the match to TRBD1 covers 7 bases. There are 14 residues in the CDR3. CDR1 KGHSH and CDR2 LQKENI come from the germline V gene. The V segment lost 1 base and the J segment 1 base; nucleotides outside the gene matches: 1. The CDR3 coding sequence is TGTGCCAGCTCACCACGGGACAGTTCCTACGAGCAGTACTTC. Residues: CASSPRDSSYEQYF.

The chain employs TRBV6-4 and TRBJ1-2, with 7 bases lining up with TRBD1. The V gene end was trimmed by 10 bases and the J gene end by 10 bases; junction bases not matched to a gene: 12. The CDR3 is 12 amino acids. Germline assignment: CDR1 MRHNA and CDR2 SNTAGT. The CDR3 is CAKATPTGDYTF. For the CDR3, the DNA is TGTGCCAAAGCGACACCTACAGGGGACTACACCTTC.

This chain joins TRBV19 and TRBJ1-5; 7 bases line up with TRBD1. This CDR3 spans 15 amino acids. Germline loops: CDR1 LNHDA, CDR2 SQIVND (reference sequence). Trimming cost V 4 bases and J 7 bases; bases outside gene matches: 10. CDR3 sequence: CASSKGQLSWQPQHF. In DNA form, the CDR3 reads TGTGCCAGTAGTAAGGGACAGCTATCGTGGCAGCCCCAGCATTTT.

The genes are TRBV10-2 and TRBJ2-3, with 8 nucleotides matching TRBD2. V shed 5 bases, J shed 1 base, and the junction held 5 bases outside the gene matches. Germline-derived CDR1 and CDR2 are WSHSY and SAAADI. The CDR3 runs to 15 residues. The CDR3 DNA sequence: TGCGCCAGCAGTATCGGGACTAGGGGCACAGATACGCAGTATTTT. It codes for CASSIGTRGTDTQYF.